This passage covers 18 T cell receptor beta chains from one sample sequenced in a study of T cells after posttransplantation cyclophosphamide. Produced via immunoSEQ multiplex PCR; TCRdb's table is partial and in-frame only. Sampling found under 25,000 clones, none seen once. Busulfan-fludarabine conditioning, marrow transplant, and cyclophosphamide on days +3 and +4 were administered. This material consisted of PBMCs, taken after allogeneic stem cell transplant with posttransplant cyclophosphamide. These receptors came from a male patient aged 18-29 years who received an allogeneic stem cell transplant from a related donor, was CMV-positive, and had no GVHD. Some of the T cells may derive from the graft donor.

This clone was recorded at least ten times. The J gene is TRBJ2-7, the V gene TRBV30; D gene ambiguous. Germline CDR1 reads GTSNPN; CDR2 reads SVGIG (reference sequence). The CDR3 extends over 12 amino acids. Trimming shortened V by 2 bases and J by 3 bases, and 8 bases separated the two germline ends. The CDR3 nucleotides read TGTGCCTGGAGTATGGTCGGCTACGAGCAGTACTTC. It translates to CAWSMVGYEQYF. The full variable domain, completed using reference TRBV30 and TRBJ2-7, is SQTIHQWPATLVQPVGSPLSLECTVEGTSNPNLYWYRQAAGRGLQLLFYSVGIGQISSEVPQNLSASRPQDRQFILSSKKLLLSDSGFYLCAWSMVGYEQYFGPGTRLTVT.

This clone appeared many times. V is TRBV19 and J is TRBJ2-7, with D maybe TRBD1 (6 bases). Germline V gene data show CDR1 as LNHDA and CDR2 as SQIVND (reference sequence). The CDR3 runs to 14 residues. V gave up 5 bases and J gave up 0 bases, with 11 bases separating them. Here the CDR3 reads CASSQGTGSYEQYF. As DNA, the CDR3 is TGTGCCAGTAGTCAGGGGACGGGCTCCTACGAGCAGTACTTC.

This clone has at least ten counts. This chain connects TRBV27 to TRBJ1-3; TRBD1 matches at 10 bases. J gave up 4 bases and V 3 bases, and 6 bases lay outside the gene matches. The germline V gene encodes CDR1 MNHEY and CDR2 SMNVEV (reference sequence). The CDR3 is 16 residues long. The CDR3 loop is CASSLRPGQGGNTIYF. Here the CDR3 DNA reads TGTGCCAGCAGTTTGCGGCCGGGACAGGGGGGAAACACCATATATTTT.

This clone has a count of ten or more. The DNA of the CDR3 is TGTGCCAGCTCACCGTCCAGACAGGGGGAAAACACCATATATTTT. Amino acid sequence: CASSPSRQGENTIYF. This chain uses TRBV18 with TRBJ1-3; 9 nucleotides match TRBD1. V shed 3 bases, J shed 6 bases, and the junction held 6 bases outside the gene matches. The CDR3 is 15 residues long. Germline V gene data show CDR1 as KGHSH and CDR2 as LQKENI.

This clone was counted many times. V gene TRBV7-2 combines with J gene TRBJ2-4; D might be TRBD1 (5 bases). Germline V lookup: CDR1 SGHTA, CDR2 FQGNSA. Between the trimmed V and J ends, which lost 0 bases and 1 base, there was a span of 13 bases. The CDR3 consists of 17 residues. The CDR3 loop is CASSLAGLAAAKNIQYF. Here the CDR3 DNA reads TGTGCCAGCAGCTTAGCGGGGCTGGCAGCTGCCAAAAACATTCAGTACTTC.

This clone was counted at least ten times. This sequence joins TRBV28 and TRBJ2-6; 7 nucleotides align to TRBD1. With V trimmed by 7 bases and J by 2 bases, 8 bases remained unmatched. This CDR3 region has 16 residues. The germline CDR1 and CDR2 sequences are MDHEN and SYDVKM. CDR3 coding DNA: TGTGCCAGCAACCCACAGGGGCTCACTGGGGCCAACGTCCTGACTTTC. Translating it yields CASNPQGLTGANVLTF.

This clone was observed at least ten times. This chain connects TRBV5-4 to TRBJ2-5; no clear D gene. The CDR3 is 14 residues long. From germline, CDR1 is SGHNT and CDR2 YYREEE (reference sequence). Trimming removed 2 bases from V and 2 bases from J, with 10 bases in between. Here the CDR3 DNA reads TGTGCCAGCAGCTTAACGAAGAGACAAGAGACCCAGTACTTC. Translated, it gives CASSLTKRQETQYF.

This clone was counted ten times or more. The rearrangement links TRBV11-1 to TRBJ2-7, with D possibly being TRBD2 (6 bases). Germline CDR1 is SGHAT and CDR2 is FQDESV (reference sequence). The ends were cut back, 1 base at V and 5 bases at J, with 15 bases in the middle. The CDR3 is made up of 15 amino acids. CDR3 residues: CASSLDRGGWNEQYF. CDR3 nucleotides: TGTGCCAGCAGCTTAGACCGTGGAGGGTGGAACGAGCAGTACTTC.

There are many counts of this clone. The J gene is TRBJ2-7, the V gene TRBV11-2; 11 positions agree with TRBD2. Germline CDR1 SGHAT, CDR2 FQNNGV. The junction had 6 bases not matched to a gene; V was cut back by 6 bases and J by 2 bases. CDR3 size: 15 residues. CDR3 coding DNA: TGTGCCAGCAGGTATTTACTAGCGGGAGCCTACGAGCAGTACTTC. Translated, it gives CASRYLLAGAYEQYF. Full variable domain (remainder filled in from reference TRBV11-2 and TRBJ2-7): EAGVAQSPRYKIIEKRQSVAFWCNPISGHATLYWYQQILGQGPKLLIQFQNNGVVDDSQLPKDRFSAERLKGVDSTLKIQPAKLEDSAVYLCASRYLLAGAYEQYFGPGTRLTVT.

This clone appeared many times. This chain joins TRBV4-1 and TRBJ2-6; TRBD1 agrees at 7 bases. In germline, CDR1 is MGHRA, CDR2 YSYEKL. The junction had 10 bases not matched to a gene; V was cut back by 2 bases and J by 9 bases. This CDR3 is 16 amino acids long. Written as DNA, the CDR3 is TGCGCCAGCAGCCAACCAGACAGGGAGCGGAGCAACGTCCTGACTTTC. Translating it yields CASSQPDRERSNVLTF.

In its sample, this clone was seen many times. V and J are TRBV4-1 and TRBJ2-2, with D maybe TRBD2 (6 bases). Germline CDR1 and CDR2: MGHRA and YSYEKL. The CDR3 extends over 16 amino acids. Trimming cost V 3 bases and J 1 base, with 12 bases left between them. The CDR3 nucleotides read TGCGCCAGCAGCCACCTCGGGGGACGGAACACCGGGGAGCTGTTTTTT. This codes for CASSHLGGRNTGELFF.

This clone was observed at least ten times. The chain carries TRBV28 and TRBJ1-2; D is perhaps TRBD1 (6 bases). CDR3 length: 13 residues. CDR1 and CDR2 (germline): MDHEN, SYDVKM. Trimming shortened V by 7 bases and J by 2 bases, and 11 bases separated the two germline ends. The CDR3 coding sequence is TGTGCCAGCACCTCGGACAGAAACTATGGCTACACCTTC. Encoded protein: CASTSDRNYGYTF.

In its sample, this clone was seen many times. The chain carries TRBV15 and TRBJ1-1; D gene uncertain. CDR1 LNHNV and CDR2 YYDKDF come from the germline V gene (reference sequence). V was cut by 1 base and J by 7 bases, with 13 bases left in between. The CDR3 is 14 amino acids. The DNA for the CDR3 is TGTGCCACCAGCAGAGTACGTACACGAGGTGAAGCTTTCTTT. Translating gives CATSRVRTRGEAFF. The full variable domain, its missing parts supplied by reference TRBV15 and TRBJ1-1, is DAMVIQNPRYQVTQFGKPVTLSCSQTLNHNVMYWYQQKSSQAPKLLFHYYDKDFNNEADTPDNFQSRRPNTSFCFLDIRSPGLGDTAMYLCATSRVRTRGEAFFGQGTRLTVV.

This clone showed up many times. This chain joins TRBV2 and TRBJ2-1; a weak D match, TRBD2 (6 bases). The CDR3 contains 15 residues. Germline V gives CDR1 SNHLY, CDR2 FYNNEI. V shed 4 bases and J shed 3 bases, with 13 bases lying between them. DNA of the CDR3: TGTGCCAGCAGTGTCTCGGGACTGAGCTACAATGAGCAGTTCTTC. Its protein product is CASSVSGLSYNEQFF.

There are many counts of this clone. The CDR3 nucleotides read TGCAGCCTCAGCGGTTACTCCTACAATGAGCAGTTCTTC. Translated, it gives CSLSGYSYNEQFF. The V call is TRBV29-1, the J call TRBJ2-1, with D perhaps matching TRBD2 (5 bases). The CDR3 runs 13 residues. Trimming left V 8 bases short and J 0 bases short, with 11 bases between. The germline V gene has CDR1 SQVTM and CDR2 ANQGSEA.

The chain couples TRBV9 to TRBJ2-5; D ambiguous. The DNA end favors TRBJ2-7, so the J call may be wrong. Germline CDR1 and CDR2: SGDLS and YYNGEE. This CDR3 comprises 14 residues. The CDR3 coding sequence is TGTGCCAGCAGCTCGGAGCATGCTTCCTACGAGCAGTACTTC. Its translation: CASSSEHASYEQYF.

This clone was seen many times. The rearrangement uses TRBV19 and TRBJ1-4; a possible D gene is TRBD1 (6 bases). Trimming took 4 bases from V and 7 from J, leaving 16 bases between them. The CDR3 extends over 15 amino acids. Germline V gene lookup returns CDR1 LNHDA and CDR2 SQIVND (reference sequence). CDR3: CASSTYRDPTEKLFF. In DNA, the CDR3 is TGTGCCAGTAGTACTTACAGGGATCCTACTGAAAAACTGTTTTTT. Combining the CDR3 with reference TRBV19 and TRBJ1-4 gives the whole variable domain DGGITQSPKYLFRKEGQNVTLSCEQNLNHDAMYWYRQDPGQGLRLIYYSQIVNDFQKGDIAEGYSVSREKKESFPLTVTSAQKNPTAFYLCASSTYRDPTEKLFFGSGTQLSVL.

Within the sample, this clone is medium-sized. In DNA form, the CDR3 reads TGTGCCAGCAGCCCCCGGCGGGGGGCGGACACCGGGGAGCTGTTTTTT. Protein product: CASSPRRGADTGELFF. This chain links TRBV5-4 with TRBJ2-2; 8 bases are a match to TRBD2. From germline, CDR1 is SGHNT and CDR2 YYREEE (reference sequence). Trimming at V came to 4 bases and at J to 3 bases, leaving 8 bases not matched to a gene. The CDR3 is 16 amino acids.